This TCR beta chain is from a study of beta chain features in type 1 diabetes. Across the study: Age, gender and cell yields were alike across patients and healthy donors. All samples yielded about 100 million examined sorted cells. Broader study findings: Lower insertion and higher deletion counts appeared at VDJ junctions in type 1 diabetes patients.

In germline, CDR1 is SNHLY, CDR2 FYNNEI. V lost 3 bases to trimming and J lost 6 bases, with 13 bases between them. The CDR3 has 14 residues. This clone was recorded a few times. Its antigen remains unidentified. Expressed TCRB transcripts were sequenced because the isolated RNA had all been reverse transcribed beforehand. The protocol was immunoSEQ multiplex PCR, while the TCRdb copy is restricted to in-frame clones and leaves out a portion. The top ten hold around 0.02% of the sample, which has 970,000 or so clones, around a sixth seen once. Sorted populations all exceeded 98% purity. The sequenced sample consisted of naive CD4+ T cells from blood. V usage is TRBV2 and J usage is TRBJ2-3; weak D call: TRBD2 (5 bases). This receptor was obtained from a woman aged 18-29 years in good health. CDR3 protein: CASSDGPGGDTQYF. CDR3 coding DNA: TGTGCCAGCAGTGACGGACCCGGCGGGGATACGCAGTATTTT.